These T cell receptor beta chains were read from a single sample in a study of vaccination and CD4 T cells after COVID-19. One entry per CDR3 protein, called by TCRdb with MiXCR from the PCR reads. The sample lists roughly 20,000 distinct CDR3 sequences, less than 50% seen once, with less than 5.5% in the top ten. These receptors' antigens are unknown. Source: CD4+ T cells from blood, cultured in vitro, taken before SARS-CoV-2 vaccination. Receptors were obtained from a human donor who had recovered from COVID-19. CDR3s leave out the opening cysteine and the closing phenylalanine or tryptophan. D genes are given only for firm matches.

V	D	length	J	CDR3
TRBV7-9	TRBD2	13	TRBJ2-1	ASSPYISGGNEQF
TRBV28	-	13	TRBJ1-5	ASSEPVVGNQPQH
TRBV6-2/TRBV6-3	TRBD2	14	TRBJ2-1	ASSTTTSGGGDEQF
TRBV29-1	-	12	TRBJ2-3	SLSLTTSTDTQY
TRBV7-9	-	11	TRBJ2-3	ASGRGSADTQY
TRBV10-3	-	11	TRBJ2-7	AINRDNSYEQY
TRBV6-1	-	13	TRBJ2-7	ASSTRRGSSYEQY
TRBV19	-	11	TRBJ1-2	ASSQGDFDGYT
TRBV27	-	11	TRBJ1-2	ASSLSRDLGYT
TRBV7-3	-	11	TRBJ2-3	ASSLRLSDTQY
TRBV29-1	TRBD1	11	TRBJ1-2	SVLQGLDYGYT
TRBV6-1	TRBD1	11	TRBJ1-1	ASFEGAGTEAF
TRBV12-3/TRBV12-4	-	13	TRBJ2-7	ASSLSGGTPYEQY
TRBV19	-	10	TRBJ1-2	ASRRTGYGYT
TRBV6-1	-	11	TRBJ1-3	ASTTEPGNTIY
TRBV24-1	-	13	TRBJ1-3	ATSDPTVMGNTIY
TRBV6-1	-	11	TRBJ1-1	ASSQGVNTEAF
TRBV24-1	-	9	TRBJ2-1	ATSGVNEQF
TRBV24-1	-	13	TRBJ2-1	ATSDPRQVHNEQF
TRBV4-3	-	12	TRBJ1-1	ASSQDLRTPEAF
TRBV7-3	TRBD2	13	TRBJ2-1	ASSLNPGLVNEQF
TRBV20-1	-	15	TRBJ1-2	SARAGGRERRNYGYT
TRBV12-3/TRBV12-4	-	12	TRBJ1-5	ASSFEVGNQPQH
TRBV12-3/TRBV12-4	-	13	TRBJ2-5	ASSWEGTHQETQY
TRBV7-2	-	12	TRBJ1-1	ASRGLKGLTEAF
TRBV27	TRBD1	15	TRBJ1-5	ASSSLGTGMGNQPQH
TRBV27	TRBD1	12	TRBJ2-3	ASSRDRVTDTQY
TRBV6-1	-	12	TRBJ2-7	ASSEVLRSTEQY
TRBV4-1	-	13	TRBJ1-4	ASSQDAGAGEKLF
TRBV24-1	-	12	TRBJ1-3	ATSDPRDGNTIY
TRBV6-1	-	11	TRBJ1-1	ASRRVGVTEAF
TRBV5-4	-	11	TRBJ1-1	ASSIMDGDAAF
TRBV27	TRBD2	12	TRBJ2-3	ASVAGRSTDTQY
TRBV6-5	TRBD1	12	TRBJ1-2	ASSYDRVYYGYT
TRBV7-6	-	13	TRBJ1-1	ASSFATGSGTEAF
TRBV7-9	-	11	TRBJ2-1	ASSLGPVNEQF
TRBV6-1	-	11	TRBJ2-7	ASSNSLGHEQY
TRBV7-3	TRBD2	17	TRBJ2-1	ASSPLLPALAGGPGEQF
TRBV28	TRBD1	13	TRBJ2-7	ASSLDRGFMAEQY
TRBV7-7	-	10	TRBJ2-5	ASSLAGETQY
TRBV6-2/TRBV6-3	-	10	TRBJ2-7	ASSLMGYEQY
TRBV6-1	TRBD2	16	TRBJ2-1	ASSELGSGGPLLNEQF
TRBV19	TRBD1	14	TRBJ1-1	ASSKWTGVLNTEAF
TRBV29-1	-	10	TRBJ1-2	SVVGGSGGYT
TRBV24-1	-	11	TRBJ1-1	ATSDPTNTEAF
TRBV6-2/TRBV6-3	TRBD1	12	TRBJ2-7	ASSYFQGEYEQY
TRBV2	TRBD2	12	TRBJ2-1	ASGSGLSYNEQF
TRBV6-1	TRBD1	14	TRBJ1-2	ASSNTGTGSSYGYT
TRBV25-1	-	11	TRBJ1-2	ASSDGGRRGLT
TRBV5-1	TRBD1	14	TRBJ2-7	ASSSIPGQGSHEQY
TRBV6-5	TRBD1	11	TRBJ1-6	ASSYSGQEPLH
TRBV19	TRBD1	13	TRBJ1-6	ASSTSTGGASPLH
TRBV7-6	TRBD1	16	TRBJ2-4	ASSLGLAATGNKNIQY
TRBV7-2	TRBD1	13	TRBJ1-2	ASSMGQGSIYGYT